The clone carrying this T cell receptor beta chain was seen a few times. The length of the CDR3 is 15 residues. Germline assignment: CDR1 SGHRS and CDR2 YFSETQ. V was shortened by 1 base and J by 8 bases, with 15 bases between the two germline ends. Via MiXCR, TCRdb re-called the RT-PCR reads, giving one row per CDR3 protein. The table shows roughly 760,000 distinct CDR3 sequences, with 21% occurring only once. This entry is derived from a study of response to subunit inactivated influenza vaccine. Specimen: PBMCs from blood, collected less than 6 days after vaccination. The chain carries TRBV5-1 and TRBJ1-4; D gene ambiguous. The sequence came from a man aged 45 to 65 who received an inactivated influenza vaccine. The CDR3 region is CASSLTHVHGEKLFF. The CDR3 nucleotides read TGCGCCAGCAGCTTGACCCATGTTCACGGAGAAAAACTGTTTTTT.